The T cell receptor (beta chain) described here comes from a study of blood T cells in healthy people across ages. Total RNA, at least 5.5 micrograms per sample, came from PBMCs. PCR was performed a second time for about 7 to 11 cycles using a sample-barcoded 5' primer and a J-beta primer mix. One entry per CDR3 protein, called by TCRdb with MiXCR from the 5' RACE reads. The table lists some 1,800,000 distinct CDR3 sequences, about 39% of them singletons. Trimming shortened V by 5 bases and J by 4 bases, and 12 bases separated the two germline ends. The CDR3 is 14 residues long. This clonotype was counted only a few times.

The chain employs TRBV12-3 or TRBV12-4 and TRBJ2-1; D gene unclear. Sequenced sample: blood. The TCR comes from a human donor in good health. The CDR3 nucleotides are TGTGCCAGCAGTCAGAGTAGTGGATACAATGAGCAGTTCTTC. Protein product: CASSQSSGYNEQFF.